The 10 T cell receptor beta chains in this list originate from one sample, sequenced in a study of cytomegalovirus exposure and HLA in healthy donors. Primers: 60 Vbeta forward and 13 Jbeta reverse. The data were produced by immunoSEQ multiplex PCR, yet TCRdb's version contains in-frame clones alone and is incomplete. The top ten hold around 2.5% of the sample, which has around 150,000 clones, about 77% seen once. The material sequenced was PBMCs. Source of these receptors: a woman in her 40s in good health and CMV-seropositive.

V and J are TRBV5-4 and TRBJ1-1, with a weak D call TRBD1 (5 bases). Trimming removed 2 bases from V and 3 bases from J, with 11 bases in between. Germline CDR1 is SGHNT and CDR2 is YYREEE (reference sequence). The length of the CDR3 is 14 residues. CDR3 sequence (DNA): TGTGCCAGCAGCTTCCCCCAGGGCGACACTGAAGCTTTCTTT. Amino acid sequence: CASSFPQGDTEAFF. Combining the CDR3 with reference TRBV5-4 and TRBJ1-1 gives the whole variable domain ETGVTQSPTHLIKTRGQQVTLRCSSQSGHNTVSWYQQALGQGPQFIFQYYREEENGRGNFPPRFSGLQFPNYSSELNVNALELDDSALYLCASSFPQGDTEAFFGQGTRLTVV.

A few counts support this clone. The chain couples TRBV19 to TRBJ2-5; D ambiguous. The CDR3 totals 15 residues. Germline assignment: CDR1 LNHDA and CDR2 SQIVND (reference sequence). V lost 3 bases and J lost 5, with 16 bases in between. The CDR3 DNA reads TGTGCCAGTAGTATGACACTCGGCTTCGTTGAGACCCAGTACTTC. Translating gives CASSMTLGFVETQYF.

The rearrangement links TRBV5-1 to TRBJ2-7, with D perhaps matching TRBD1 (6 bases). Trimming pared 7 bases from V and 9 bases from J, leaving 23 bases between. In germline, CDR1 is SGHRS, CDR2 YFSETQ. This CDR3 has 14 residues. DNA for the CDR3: TGCGCCAGCGCTAACCAGGACAGACAGGCGGTGCAGTACTTC. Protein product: CASANQDRQAVQYF. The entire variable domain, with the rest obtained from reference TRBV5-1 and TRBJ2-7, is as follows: KAGVTQTPRYLIKTRGQQVTLSCSPISGHRSVSWYQQTPGQGLQFLFEYFSETQRNKGNFPGRFSGRQFSNSRSEMNVSTLELGDSALYLCASANQDRQAVQYFGPGTRLTVT.

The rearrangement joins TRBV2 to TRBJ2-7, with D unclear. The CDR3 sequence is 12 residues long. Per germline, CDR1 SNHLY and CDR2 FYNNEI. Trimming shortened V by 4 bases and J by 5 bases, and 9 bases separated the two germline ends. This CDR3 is CASSVADNEQYF. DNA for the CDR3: TGTGCCAGCAGTGTGGCAGATAACGAGCAGTACTTC.

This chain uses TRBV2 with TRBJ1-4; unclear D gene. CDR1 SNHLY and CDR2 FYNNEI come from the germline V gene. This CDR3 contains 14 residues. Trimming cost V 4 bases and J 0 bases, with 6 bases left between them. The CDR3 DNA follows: TGTGCCAGCAGTGGAGATGCAACTAATGAAAAACTGTTTTTT. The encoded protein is CASSGDATNEKLFF.

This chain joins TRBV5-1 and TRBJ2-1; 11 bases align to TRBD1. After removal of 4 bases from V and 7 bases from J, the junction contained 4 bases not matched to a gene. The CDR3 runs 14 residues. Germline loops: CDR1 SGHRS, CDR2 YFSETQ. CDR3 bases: TGCGCCAGCAGCCCAGGGACAGGGGGGAATGAGCAGTTCTTC. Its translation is CASSPGTGGNEQFF.

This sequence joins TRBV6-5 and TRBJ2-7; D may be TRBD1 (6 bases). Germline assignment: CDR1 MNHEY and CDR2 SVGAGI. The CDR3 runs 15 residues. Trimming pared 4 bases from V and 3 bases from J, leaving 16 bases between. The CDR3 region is CASSSDTSGVYEQYF. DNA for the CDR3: TGTGCCAGCAGTTCAGACACCTCAGGGGTCTACGAGCAGTACTTC.

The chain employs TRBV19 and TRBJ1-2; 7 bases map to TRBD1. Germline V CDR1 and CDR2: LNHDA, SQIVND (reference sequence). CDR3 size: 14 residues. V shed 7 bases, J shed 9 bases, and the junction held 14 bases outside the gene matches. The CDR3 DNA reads TGTGCCAGTACCACCTACCGGGACAGTAGGAGCTACACCTTC. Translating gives CASTTYRDSRSYTF.

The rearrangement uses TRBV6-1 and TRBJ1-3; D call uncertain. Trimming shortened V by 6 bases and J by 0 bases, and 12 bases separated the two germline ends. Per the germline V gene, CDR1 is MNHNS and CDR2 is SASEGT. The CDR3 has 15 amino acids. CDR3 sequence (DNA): TGTGCCAGCAGCCCCTTCGGAGTCTCTGGAAACACCATATATTTT. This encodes CASSPFGVSGNTIYF.

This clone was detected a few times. Written as DNA, the CDR3 is TGTGCCAGCAGCAATAACAGGGGGACTGAAGCTTTCTTT. This codes for CASSNNRGTEAFF. The V gene is TRBV4-2, the J gene TRBJ1-1; 8 nucleotides line up with TRBD1. With 5 bases clipped from V and 5 bases from J, the junction kept 4 bases outside the gene matches. Germline loops: CDR1 LGHNA, CDR2 YNFKEQ. The CDR3 loop spans 13 amino acids.